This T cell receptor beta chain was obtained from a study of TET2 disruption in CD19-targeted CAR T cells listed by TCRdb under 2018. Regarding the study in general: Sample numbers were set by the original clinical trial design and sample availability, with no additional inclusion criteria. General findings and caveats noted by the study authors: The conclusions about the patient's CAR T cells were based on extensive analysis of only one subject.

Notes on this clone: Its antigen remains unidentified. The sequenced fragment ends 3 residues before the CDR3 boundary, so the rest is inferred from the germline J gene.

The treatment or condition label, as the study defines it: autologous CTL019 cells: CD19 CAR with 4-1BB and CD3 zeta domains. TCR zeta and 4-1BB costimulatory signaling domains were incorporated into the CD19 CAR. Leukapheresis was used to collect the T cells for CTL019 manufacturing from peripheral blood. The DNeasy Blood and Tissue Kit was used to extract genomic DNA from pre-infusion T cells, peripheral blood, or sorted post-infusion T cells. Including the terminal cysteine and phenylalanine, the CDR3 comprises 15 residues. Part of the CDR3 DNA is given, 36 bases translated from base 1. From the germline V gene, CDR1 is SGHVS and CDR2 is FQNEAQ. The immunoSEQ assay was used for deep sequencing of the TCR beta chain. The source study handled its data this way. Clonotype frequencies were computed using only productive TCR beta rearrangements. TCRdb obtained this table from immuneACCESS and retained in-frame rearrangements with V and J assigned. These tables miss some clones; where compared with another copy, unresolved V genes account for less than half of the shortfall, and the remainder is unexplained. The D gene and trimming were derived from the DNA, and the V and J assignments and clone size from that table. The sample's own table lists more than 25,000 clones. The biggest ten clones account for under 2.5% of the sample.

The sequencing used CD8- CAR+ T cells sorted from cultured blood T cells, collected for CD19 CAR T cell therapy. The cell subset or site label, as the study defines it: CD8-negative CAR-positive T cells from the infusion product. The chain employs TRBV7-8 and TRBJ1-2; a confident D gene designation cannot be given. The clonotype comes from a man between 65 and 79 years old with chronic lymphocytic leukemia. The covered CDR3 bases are TGTGCCAGCAGCTTAGCGCGCGGTGAATTCAGCGGC. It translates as CASSLARGEFSG. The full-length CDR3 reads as CASSLARGEFSGYTF.